This T cell receptor beta chain was sequenced in a study of beta chain features in type 1 diabetes. Study-level results: Any HLA effect on TCRB rearrangement was left unresolved by small sub-analyses. Researchers report that Type 1 diabetes patients had moderately but significantly shorter TCRB CDR3s across all four CD4+ subsets. More deletions and fewer insertions at VDJ junctions were found in patients with type 1 diabetes.

Since all of the isolated RNA was reverse transcribed, expressed TCRB transcripts were what got sequenced. An average roughly 3.6 million reads came from naive, central memory and regulatory T cell samples. The assay was immunoSEQ multiplex PCR, and TCRdb's table has in-frame clones only and misses some. The sample contains 450,000 to 550,000 clones, around 28% of which appear only once. CDR3 length equals 14 residues. V shed 0 bases, J shed 7 bases, and the junction held 7 bases outside the gene matches. CDR1 and CDR2 (germline): SQVTM, ANQGSEA. This clone was seen a handful of times. Its antigen is not known.

The rearrangement joins TRBV29-1 to TRBJ1-2, with 8 bases that match TRBD1. Sequencing was done on a sample of naive CD4+ T cells from blood. This receptor was taken from a man between 18 and 35 years old in good health. The CDR3 DNA is TGCAGCGTTGAAGAGCACCAGGGGGCGCGTGGCTACACCTTC. It codes for CSVEEHQGARGYTF.